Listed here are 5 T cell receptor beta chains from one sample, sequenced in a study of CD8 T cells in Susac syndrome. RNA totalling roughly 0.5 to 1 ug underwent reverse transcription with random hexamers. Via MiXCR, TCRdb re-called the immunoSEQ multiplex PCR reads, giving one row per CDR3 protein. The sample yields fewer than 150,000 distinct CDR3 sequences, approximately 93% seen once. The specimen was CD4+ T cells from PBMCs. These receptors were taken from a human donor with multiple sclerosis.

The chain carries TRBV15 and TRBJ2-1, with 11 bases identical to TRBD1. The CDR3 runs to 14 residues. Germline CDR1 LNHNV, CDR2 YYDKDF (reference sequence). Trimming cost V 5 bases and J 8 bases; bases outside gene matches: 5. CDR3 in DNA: TGTGCCACCAGCGGGGACAGGGGGGTCGATGAGCAGTTCTTC. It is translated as CATSGDRGVDEQFF. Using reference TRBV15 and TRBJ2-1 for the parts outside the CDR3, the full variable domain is DAMVIQNPRYQVTQFGKPVTLSCSQTLNHNVMYWYQQKSSQAPKLLFHYYDKDFNNEADTPDNFQSRRPNTSFCFLDIRSPGLGDTAMYLCATSGDRGVDEQFFGPGTRLTVL.

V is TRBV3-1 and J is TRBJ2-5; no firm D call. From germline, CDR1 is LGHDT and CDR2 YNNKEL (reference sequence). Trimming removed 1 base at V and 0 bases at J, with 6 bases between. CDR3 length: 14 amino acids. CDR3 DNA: TGTGCCAGCAGCCAAGGCCCGAACCAAGAGACCCAGTACTTC. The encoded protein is CASSQGPNQETQYF.

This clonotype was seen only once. The CDR3 bases are TGTGCCAGCAGCCCACACTGGGATAGCGGGGGGTCGGGGGTCGGGGAGCTGTTTTTT. It specifies CASSPHWDSGGSGVGELFF. The V and J genes are TRBV21-1 and TRBJ2-2; the DNA was not compared with TRBD2, the D call given in the table. TRBV21-1 constitutes a pseudogene. The CDR3 is 19 amino acids.

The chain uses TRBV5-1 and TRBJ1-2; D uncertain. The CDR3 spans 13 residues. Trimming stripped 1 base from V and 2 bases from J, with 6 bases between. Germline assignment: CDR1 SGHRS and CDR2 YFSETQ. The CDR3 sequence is CASSLTRNYGYTF. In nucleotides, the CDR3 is TGCGCCAGCAGCTTGACACGGAACTATGGCTACACCTTC.

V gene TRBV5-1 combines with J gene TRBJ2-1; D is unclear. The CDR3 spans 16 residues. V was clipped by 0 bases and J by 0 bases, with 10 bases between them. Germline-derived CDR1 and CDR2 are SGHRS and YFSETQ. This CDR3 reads CASSLGAGSSYNEQFF. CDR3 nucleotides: TGCGCCAGCAGCTTGGGGGCAGGAAGCTCCTACAATGAGCAGTTCTTC.